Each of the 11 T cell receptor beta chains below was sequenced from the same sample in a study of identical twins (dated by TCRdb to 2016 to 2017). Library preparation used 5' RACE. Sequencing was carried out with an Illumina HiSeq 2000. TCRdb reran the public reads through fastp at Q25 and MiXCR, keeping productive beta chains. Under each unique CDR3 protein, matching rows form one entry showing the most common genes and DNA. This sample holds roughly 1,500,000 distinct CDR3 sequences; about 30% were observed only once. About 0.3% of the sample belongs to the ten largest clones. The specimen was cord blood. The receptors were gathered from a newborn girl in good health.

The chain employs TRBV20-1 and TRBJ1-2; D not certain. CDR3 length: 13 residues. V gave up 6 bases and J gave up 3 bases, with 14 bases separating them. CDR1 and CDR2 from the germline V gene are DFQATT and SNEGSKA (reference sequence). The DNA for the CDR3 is TGCAGTGCGAGCTCGGGCAGCCACTATGGCTACACCTTC. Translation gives CSASSGSHYGYTF.

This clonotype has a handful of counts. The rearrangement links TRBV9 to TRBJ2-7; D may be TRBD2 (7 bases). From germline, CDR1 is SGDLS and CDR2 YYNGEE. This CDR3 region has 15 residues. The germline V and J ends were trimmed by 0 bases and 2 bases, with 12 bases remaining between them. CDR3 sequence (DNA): TGTGCCAGCAGCGTAGCCGGGGGGCCAGCCTACGAGCAGTACTTC. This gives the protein CASSVAGGPAYEQYF.

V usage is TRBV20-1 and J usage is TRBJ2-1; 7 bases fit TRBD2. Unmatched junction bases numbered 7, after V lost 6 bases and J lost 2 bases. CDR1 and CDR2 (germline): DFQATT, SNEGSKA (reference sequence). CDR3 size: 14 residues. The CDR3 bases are TGCAGTGCCCCACTAGCGAGGGCCTACAATGAGCAGTTCTTC. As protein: CSAPLARAYNEQFF.

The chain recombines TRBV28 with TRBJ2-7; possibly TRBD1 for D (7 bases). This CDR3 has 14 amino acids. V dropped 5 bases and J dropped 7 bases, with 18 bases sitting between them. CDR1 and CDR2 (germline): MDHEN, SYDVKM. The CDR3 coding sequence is TGTGCCAGCAGTCCCGGGACAGCGGGCCGTGAGCAGTACTTC. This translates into CASSPGTAGREQYF.

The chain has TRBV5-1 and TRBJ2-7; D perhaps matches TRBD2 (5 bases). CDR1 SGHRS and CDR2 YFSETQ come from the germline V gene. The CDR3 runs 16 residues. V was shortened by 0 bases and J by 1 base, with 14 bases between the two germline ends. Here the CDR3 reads CASSLVGRGSSYEQYF. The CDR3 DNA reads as TGCGCCAGCAGCTTGGTTGGCCGGGGATCTTCCTACGAGCAGTACTTC.

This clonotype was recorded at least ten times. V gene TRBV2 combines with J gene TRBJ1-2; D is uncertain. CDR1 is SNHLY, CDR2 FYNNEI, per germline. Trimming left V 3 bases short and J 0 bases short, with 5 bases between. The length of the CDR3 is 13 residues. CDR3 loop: CASSEGSNYGYTF. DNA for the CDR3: TGTGCCAGCAGTGAGGGGTCTAACTATGGCTACACCTTC.

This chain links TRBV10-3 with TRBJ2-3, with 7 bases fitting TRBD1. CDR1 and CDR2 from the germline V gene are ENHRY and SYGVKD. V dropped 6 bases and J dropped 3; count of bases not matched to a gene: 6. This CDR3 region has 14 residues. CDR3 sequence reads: CAIRPQGITDTQYF. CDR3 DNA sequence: TGTGCCATCAGGCCACAGGGGATTACAGATACGCAGTATTTT.

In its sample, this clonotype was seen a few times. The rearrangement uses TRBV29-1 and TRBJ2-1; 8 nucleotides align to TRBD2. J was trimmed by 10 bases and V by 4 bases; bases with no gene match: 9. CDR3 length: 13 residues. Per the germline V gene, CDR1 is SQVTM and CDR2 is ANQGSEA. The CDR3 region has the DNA TGCAGCGTTGGCTCGAAGCCGGGAGGGGAGCAGTTCTTC. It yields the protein CSVGSKPGGEQFF.

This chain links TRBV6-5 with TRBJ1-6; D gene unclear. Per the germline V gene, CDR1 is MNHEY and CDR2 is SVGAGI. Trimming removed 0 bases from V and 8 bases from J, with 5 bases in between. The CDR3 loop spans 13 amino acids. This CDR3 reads CASSYSGYSPLHF. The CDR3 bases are TGTGCCAGCAGTTACTCAGGGTATTCACCCCTCCACTTT.

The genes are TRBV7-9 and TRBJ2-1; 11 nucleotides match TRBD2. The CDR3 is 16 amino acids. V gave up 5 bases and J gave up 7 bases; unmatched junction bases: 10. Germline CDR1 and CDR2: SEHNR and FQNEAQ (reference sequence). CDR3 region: CASSVLSGRAWNEQFF. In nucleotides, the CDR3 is TGTGCCAGCAGCGTACTTAGCGGGAGGGCCTGGAATGAGCAGTTCTTC.

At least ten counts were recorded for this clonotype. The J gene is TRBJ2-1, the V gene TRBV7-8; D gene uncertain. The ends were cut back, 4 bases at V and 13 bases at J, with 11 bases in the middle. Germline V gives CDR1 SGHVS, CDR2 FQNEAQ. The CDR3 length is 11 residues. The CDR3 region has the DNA TGTGCCAGCAGCTCCTTTACGTCTCAGTTCTTC. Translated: CASSSFTSQFF.